This TCR beta chain was recorded in a study of cytomegalovirus exposure and HLA in healthy donors (dated by TCRdb to 2016 to 2017). With respect to the entire study: In an earlier analysis of fewer than 750 of the donors, about 260 Gb of sequence data and 117 million unique TCR beta sequences from about 190 million T cells were reported. An early release covering about 600 HLA-typed donors comprised about 310 gigabases of sequencing data and around 85 million unique TCR sequences. Of the 350 to 400 genotyped donors, approximately 82% fell in the genetic ancestry cluster associated with self-reported Caucasian donors. The study was designed to test whether signatures of past pathogen exposure could be identified by cataloging public T cell receptors. The study used immunosequencing to profile the T cell repertoires of around 600 subjects and linked those repertoires to cytomegalovirus serostatus. Along with the approximately 670-subject first cohort, a separate validation cohort of 120 different subjects was used. To predict cytomegalovirus infection status, the study combined high-throughput TCR immunosequencing, statistical association of individual TCRs with disease status, and machine learning. A later analysis re-examined previously published TCR beta repertoires from about 670 donors and added high-resolution HLA genotyping to investigate patterns of TCR occurrence. Rather than drawing on any new phenotypic data, the later analysis identified candidate immune exposures from TCR beta sequences and the way those sequences occurred across donors. In an earlier analysis of 587 of the donors, high-throughput TCR beta sequencing was used to judge whether each TCR beta V gene segment behaved as functional or pseudogenic. Donor age, sex, ethnicity and CMV serostatus were compiled together with the repertoire data. A later genetic analysis used genome-wide SNP genotypes for about 65% of the 666 donors, treating that subset as a discovery cohort. All discovery cohort repertoires had been generated on a single sequencing platform. Class I and class II HLA loci were covered by the typing at four-digit resolution. Typing coverage differed by locus: A, B, C, DRB1 and DQB1 were typed in about 629-640 donors, DQA1 in about 500, DPA1 in around 610, and DPB1 in just under 490. Four to six DR-DQ haplotypes were handled as single units for association and clustering, since linkage in the cohort was strong. Across approximately 400 genotyped donors of the cohort, an average of roughly 230,000 unique TCR beta nucleotide sequences per donor were sequenced, and roughly 18% of those sequences were non-productive.

Regarding this clone: Its antigen is still unknown. No base quality values were provided; no much bigger clone lies one nucleotide off.

The library was built by means of the immunoSEQ multiplex PCR assay. For the multiplex PCR, a mixture combining 60 forward primers for TCR Vbeta segments and 13 reverse primers for TCR Jbeta segments was used. The CDR3 region of rearranged TCR beta genes was amplified from genomic DNA with a multiplex PCR assay. The amplified TCR beta libraries were sequenced on the Illumina HiSeq System as 87-base-pair reads. Under the source paper's analysis protocol: A later analysis tallied 75 million to 95 million unique TCR beta chains across the 660 or so repertoires, and 10 million to 11 million of those chains were shared by two or more donors. Raw reads were error-corrected and collapsed into unique sequences by a nearest-neighbor algorithm in which closely related sequences were merged to remove PCR and sequencing errors. V, D and J gene segments were assigned by aligning CDR3 sequences to IMGT reference sequences. For a sequence to be retained, at least a six-nucleotide match to both a V gene segment and a J gene segment was required. Rearrangements were classified as productive when the CDR3 lacked stop codons and remained in frame with V and J, and all other rearrangements were classified as non-productive. Following IMGT convention, CDR3 was defined as the stretch from the second conserved V-encoded cysteine up to the conserved J-encoded phenylalanine. Sequences without an unambiguous match to a single V gene segment were excluded from the earlier analysis of 587 of the donors. An earlier analysis of 500 to 600 of the donors classified V segments as functional when productive rearrangements were above 56.7% and as segregating when the standard deviation between donors was above 5%. To diagnose cytomegalovirus status from the catalog of TCR beta chain sequences, a statistical classification framework was built. In a later analysis, TCR nucleotide sequences were compared against IMGT/GENE-DB human TR gene sequences so that V and J genes could be assigned. In a later analysis, CDR3 sequences and most-parsimonious VDJ recombination scenarios were assigned using the TCRdist pipeline. A later analysis defined each TCR beta chain by its CDR3 amino acid sequence plus V-gene family, and excluded reads lacking a unique V-gene family. To address suspected cross-contamination and a sequencing artifact, a later analysis removed 592 highly shared, low-generation-probability nucleotide sequences. For each public chain, a later analysis derived a clonal expansion index from normalized ranks of inferred template counts within each repertoire. In a later analysis, generation probabilities were computed with a VDJ recombination model fitted to out-of-frame rearrangements, and the resulting probabilities were checked against IGoR. In a later analysis, hypergeometric tests were used to score TCR-TCR, TCR-HLA and TCR-CMV co-occurrence, with a repertoire-size bias correction applied to TCR pairs. A later analysis estimated false discovery rates by permuting HLA or CMV assignments 20 times. In a later analysis, co-occurring TCRs were grouped with DBSCAN, and TCRdist sequence similarity was added when clustering was performed within HLA-allele-positive subsets. Repertoires with fewer than 30,000 or more than 120,000 public chains, plus five repertoires with anomalous nucleotide sharing, were excluded from co-occurrence clustering. As stored in TCRdb, this immuneACCESS dataset retains in-frame rearrangements with V and J assigned. A fraction of the clones does not appear; measured against another copy, unresolved V genes explain less than half of the discrepancy, and the remainder lacks a known reason. The V and J calls and clone size were taken over from that table, and D and trimming were inferred from the DNA. The sample has about 170,000 clones on record, around 84% of them singletons. 1% of the sample goes to the ten largest clones.

CDR1 and CDR2, per the germline V gene, are MNHNS and SASEGT. Taken from cysteine to phenylalanine, the CDR3 has 13 residues. CDR3 DNA only is kept here, 39 bases in frame from base 1. From V the trimming removes 5 bases and from J it removes 4 bases, while the gene matches leave 4 bases of the junction unaccounted for. In total, approximately 610 healthy bone marrow donors made up the cohort. All cohort members were sampled while nominally healthy, although unrecorded immune exposures were likely present. The donor tested CMV seronegative and was one of the 352 seronegative cohort members. A peripheral blood sample was provided by each donor, and peripheral blood mononuclear cells were used for TCR beta sequencing. The Qiagen DNeasy Blood Extraction Kit was used to extract genomic DNA from the blood cell samples. What the research found in general, with its limitations: Because the 87-base-pair reads could not distinguish some IMGT-functional V segments, including TRBV6-2 and TRBV6-3, those segments were excluded. In a later analysis, HLA-associated TCR beta chains were found to be more clonally expanded and to have lower generation probabilities than equally common non-associated chains. The sequencing pipeline was judged likely to have produced a cluster of highly shared sequence variants as a technical artifact. According to a later analysis, most CMV-associated TCR beta chains appeared to be HLA-restricted, and the HLA associations seemed to be driven largely by CMV exposure. Three of the identified cytomegalovirus-associated TCR beta chains were confirmed in vitro to be specific for cytomegalovirus antigens. Broadly in line with IMGT annotations, most TCR beta V segments showed up in productive rearrangements about 87% or about 30% of the time in an earlier analysis of approximately 600 of the donors. Cytomegalovirus status was reported to be diagnosed by the classifier with high specificity and sensitivity in both the original and validation cohorts. Immune exposure information for the cohort was limited to CMV serostatus. Most TCR sequences were observed very rarely across donors, whereas some public TCRs were present in many individuals. Because HLA typing was unavailable for some donors at each locus, only the typed subset was used in association tests. The presence/absence analyses assumed that sequencing depth was roughly uniform across donors, and that assumption may not be true. The study listed 170 or so TCR beta chains as associated with cytomegalovirus. In a later genetic analysis, a missense DCLRE1C variant was associated with V-gene and J-gene trimming of TCR beta chains, and the association was replicated in an independent cohort. It was suggested by the authors that the approach could potentially be generalized to other disease states and immunological phenotypes. Around 16 rarely observed V segments, including chromosome 9 orphons, were excluded from the earlier analysis of about 610 of the donors because counts were too low. In a later analysis, several top co-occurrence clusters were reported to appear linked to parvovirus B19, influenza, CMV and Epstein-Barr virus. In a later analysis, the rate of TCR association differed among HLA loci, with DRB1 alleles having the most associated TCRs and HLA-C alleles having the fewest. Compared with the roughly 700-donor mean, donors in an Asian-associated ancestry cluster had fewer N-insertions in productive TCRs, according to a later genetic analysis. A further reported finding was that TCR beta sequences accurately predicted the HLA-A and HLA-B alleles for most subjects in the first cohort. Specific HLA alleles were associated with more than 15,000 TCR beta sequences at a false discovery rate of 0.05 in a later analysis. Correlated functional status among segregating V segments might be attributable to linkage disequilibrium, but an unknown experimental factor could not be ruled out. In this cohort, only TCR beta chains were sequenced, and detectable features were limited by the absence of alpha or paired-chain data. Strong co-occurrence of HLA alleles, especially DR and DQ, made assigning TCR associations to individual alleles difficult.

The chain is assembled from TRBV6-1 and TRBJ1-2, and TRBD1 aligns with 7 junction nucleotides. Sequenced sample: PBMCs. The receptor's source is a boy aged 2 to 9 in good health and CMV-seronegative. The CDR3 sequence is CASSWGQFYGYTF. The DNA sequence reads TGTGCCAGCAGTTGGGGACAGTTCTATGGCTACACCTTC.